This TCR beta chain was recovered during a study of blood T cell repertoires in COVID-19. This clone has a handful of counts. The V and J ends lost 6 bases and 9 bases respectively, with 12 bases between them. CDR3 size: 12 residues. Germline CDR1 MNHEY, CDR2 SVGEGT. TCRdb's table, derived via immunoSEQ multiplex PCR, lists solely in-frame clones and lacks some. The sample carries tens of thousands of clones, about 85% recorded once. The origin of this receptor is a man at least 80 years old with acute or convalescent COVID-19. The V and J genes are TRBV6-2 or TRBV6-3 and TRBJ2-1; D possibly corresponds to TRBD2 (6 bases). The sample consisted of peripheral blood. This CDR3 reads CASSWDLAEQFF. The CDR3 bases are TGTGCCAGCAGCTGGGACTTGGCTGAGCAGTTCTTC.